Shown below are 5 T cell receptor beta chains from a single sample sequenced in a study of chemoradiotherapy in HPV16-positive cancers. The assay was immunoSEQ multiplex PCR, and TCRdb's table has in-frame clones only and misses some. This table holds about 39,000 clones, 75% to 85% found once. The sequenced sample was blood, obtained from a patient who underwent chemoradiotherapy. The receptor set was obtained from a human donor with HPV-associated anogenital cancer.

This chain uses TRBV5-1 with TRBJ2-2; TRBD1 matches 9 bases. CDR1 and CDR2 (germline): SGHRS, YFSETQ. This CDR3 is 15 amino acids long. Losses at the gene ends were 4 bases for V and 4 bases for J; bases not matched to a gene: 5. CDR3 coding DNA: TGCGCCAGCAGCGGAACACAGGGGGCCACCGGGGAGCTGTTTTTT. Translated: CASSGTQGATGELFF. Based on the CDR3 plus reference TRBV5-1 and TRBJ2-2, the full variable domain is KAGVTQTPRYLIKTRGQQVTLSCSPISGHRSVSWYQQTPGQGLQFLFEYFSETQRNKGNFPGRFSGRQFSNSRSEMNVSTLELGDSALYLCASSGTQGATGELFFGEGSRLTVL.

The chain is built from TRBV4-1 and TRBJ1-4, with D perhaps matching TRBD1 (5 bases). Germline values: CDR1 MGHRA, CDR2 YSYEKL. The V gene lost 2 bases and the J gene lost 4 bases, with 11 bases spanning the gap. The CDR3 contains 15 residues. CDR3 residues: CASSQLRDLNEKLFF. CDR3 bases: TGCGCCAGCAGCCAACTCCGGGACCTTAATGAAAAACTGTTTTTT.

The CDR3 reads CASSSAVEGQETQYF. The CDR3 DNA reads as TGCGCCAGCAGCTCCGCCGTGGAGGGCCAAGAGACCCAGTACTTC. The chain couples TRBV5-1 to TRBJ2-5; D perhaps matches TRBD2 (6 bases). This CDR3 spans 15 amino acids. V gave up 3 bases and J gave up 1 base, with 13 bases separating them. Per germline, CDR1 SGHRS and CDR2 YFSETQ.

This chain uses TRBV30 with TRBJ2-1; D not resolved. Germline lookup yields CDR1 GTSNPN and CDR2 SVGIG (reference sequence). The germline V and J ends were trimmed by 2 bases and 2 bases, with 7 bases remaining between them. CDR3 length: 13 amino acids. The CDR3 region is CAWSKGTYNEQFF. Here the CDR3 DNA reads TGTGCCTGGAGTAAGGGAACCTACAATGAGCAGTTCTTC.

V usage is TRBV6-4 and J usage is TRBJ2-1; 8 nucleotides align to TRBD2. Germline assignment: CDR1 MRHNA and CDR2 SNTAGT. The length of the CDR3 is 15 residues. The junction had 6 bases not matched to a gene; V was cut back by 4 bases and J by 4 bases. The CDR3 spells CASSVSGTRYNEQFF. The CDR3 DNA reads TGTGCCAGCAGTGTCTCCGGGACTAGATACAATGAGCAGTTCTTC.